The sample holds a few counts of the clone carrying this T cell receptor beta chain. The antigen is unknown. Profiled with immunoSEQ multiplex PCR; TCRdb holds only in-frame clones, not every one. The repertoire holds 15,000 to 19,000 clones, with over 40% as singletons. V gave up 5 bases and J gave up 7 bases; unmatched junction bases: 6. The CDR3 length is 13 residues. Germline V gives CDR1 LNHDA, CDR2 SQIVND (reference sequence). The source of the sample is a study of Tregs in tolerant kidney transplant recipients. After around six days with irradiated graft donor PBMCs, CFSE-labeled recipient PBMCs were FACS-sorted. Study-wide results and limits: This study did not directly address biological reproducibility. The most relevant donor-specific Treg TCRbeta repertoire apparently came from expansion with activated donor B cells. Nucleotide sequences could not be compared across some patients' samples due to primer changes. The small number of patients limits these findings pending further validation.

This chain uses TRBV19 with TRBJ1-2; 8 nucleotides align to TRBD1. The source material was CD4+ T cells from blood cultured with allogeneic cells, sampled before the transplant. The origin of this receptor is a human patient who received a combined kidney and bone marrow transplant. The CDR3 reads CASSATGVVGYTF. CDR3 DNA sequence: TGTGCCAGTAGTGCGACAGGGGTGGTTGGCTACACCTTC.